Shown below are 7 T cell receptor beta chains from a single sample sequenced in a study of graft-versus-host responses after intestinal transplantation (dated by TCRdb to the early 2020s). This sample's time point label indicates: postoperative day 105 after intestinal transplantation (dayNNNN = postoperative day). Intraepithelial and lamina propria lymphocytes were isolated from graft specimens using dithiothreitol, EDTA incubations and collagenase D digestion. Library construction relied on the immunoSEQ multiplex PCR assay. TCRdb holds this immuneACCESS table with in-frame rearrangements only. Some clones are missing; in checked studies, unresolved V genes explain under half, and the rest has no known cause. Counted in this sample were roughly 3,600 clones; roughly 70% of them appeared once. The ten top clones hold around 7.2% of the sample. The sequences come from ileum tissue, collected 105 days after intestinal transplantation. The receptor source for this set is a human patient who received an intestinal transplant, so some T cells may come from the graft donor.

The rearrangement links TRBV11-3 to TRBJ2-6; D unclear. CDR3 length: 18 amino acids. Trimming took off 5 bases at V and 5 bases at J, with 22 bases between the two ends. From germline, CDR1 is SGHNT and CDR2 YENEEA. CDR3 loop: CASSDDFDRQSRANVLTF. The CDR3 DNA follows: TGTGCCAGCAGCGACGATTTCGATCGACAAAGTCGGGCCAACGTCCTGACTTTC.

This chain uses TRBV5-1 with TRBJ1-2; perhaps TRBD1 as D (5 bases). Trimming cost V 4 bases and J 3 bases, with 16 bases left between them. CDR3 size: 15 residues. In germline, CDR1 is SGHRS, CDR2 YFSETQ. The CDR3 region is CASSPRRGADYGYTF. The DNA for the CDR3 is TGCGCCAGCAGCCCTCGGCGTGGGGCGGACTATGGCTACACCTTC.

V usage is TRBV21-1 and J usage is TRBJ2-5. TRBV21-1 is described as a pseudogene. CDR3 length equals 11 residues. The CDR3 bases are TGTGCCAGCAGCAAGGGAGAGACCCAGTACTTC. Protein: CASSKGETQYF.

This clone occurred a few times. V gene TRBV28 combines with J gene TRBJ2-7, with 7 bases matching TRBD1. Per the germline V gene, CDR1 is MDHEN and CDR2 is SYDVKM. The V gene end was trimmed by 6 bases and the J gene end by 6 bases; junction bases not matched to a gene: 8. The CDR3 length is 13 residues. CDR3 sequence: CASSREGTAEQYF. CDR3 nucleotide sequence: TGTGCCAGCAGCCGGGAAGGGACAGCCGAGCAGTACTTC.

The chain is built from TRBV2 and TRBJ1-3; perhaps TRBD1 as D (5 bases). Trimming took off 3 bases at V and 9 bases at J, with 12 bases between the two ends. CDR1 and CDR2 (germline): SNHLY, FYNNEI. The CDR3 spans 13 residues. CDR3 in DNA: TGTGCCAGCAGTGAGGGGACTTTTGGCACCATATATTTT. Protein: CASSEGTFGTIYF.

The chain links TRBV2 to TRBJ2-3, with 8 bases lining up with TRBD2. V dropped 7 bases and J dropped 6; count of bases not matched to a gene: 12. The CDR3 has 15 amino acids. Germline values: CDR1 SNHLY, CDR2 FYNNEI. CDR3 sequence: CASKRGTTLTDTQYF. For the CDR3, the DNA is TGTGCCAGCAAGCGGGGGACTACATTAACGGATACGCAGTATTTT.

The sample holds a few counts of this clone. The chain has TRBV6-4 and TRBJ2-3; a possible D gene is TRBD1 (6 bases). V was cut by 3 bases and J by 0 bases, with 10 bases left in between. The CDR3 contains 15 residues. Per the germline V gene, CDR1 is MRHNA and CDR2 is SNTAGT. CDR3 sequence reads: CASSEGAGSTDTQYF. The DNA for the CDR3 is TGTGCCAGCAGTGAGGGGGCCGGGAGCACAGATACGCAGTATTTT.